This TCR beta chain was recorded in a study of blood T cell repertoires in COVID-19. Assay used: immunoSEQ multiplex PCR; TCRdb lists only in-frame clones, some missing. The sample records 140,000 to 150,000 clones, 80% being singletons. This clone appeared a few times. There are 17 residues in the CDR3. Germline assignment: CDR1 SGHTA and CDR2 FQGNSA. V dropped 2 bases and J dropped 0; count of bases not matched to a gene: 9. The sequencing sample was made of peripheral blood. This chain connects TRBV7-2 to TRBJ1-1, with 7 positions matching TRBD1. The sequence was collected from a woman in her forties or fifties with acute or convalescent COVID-19. The CDR3 reads CASSLIGAGGMNTEAFF. The CDR3 bases are TGTGCCAGCAGCTTAATTGGGGCAGGGGGTATGAACACTGAAGCTTTCTTT.